The sequence of this T cell receptor (beta chain) was determined in a study of siplizumab effects on memory and regulatory T cells. Findings and limits, study-wide: Naive T cells appeared more diverse than memory cells and seemed to be major alloresponse contributors. Alloreactive clones mapping to unstimulated subsets formed only a minor fraction.

The CDR3 has 12 residues. Trimming pared 2 bases from V and 0 bases from J, leaving 1 base between. CDR1 and CDR2 (germline): SEHNR, FQNEAQ (reference sequence). The repertoire was sequenced with immunoSEQ multiplex PCR; TCRdb's copy has only in-frame clones and lacks some. Of roughly 93,000 clones in the sample, just under 95% were seen once. Of note for this clone: Its antigen is not known.

Sequencing input: non-Treg CD4+ T cells sorted from blood. The sequence derives from a human donor in good health. This chain uses TRBV7-9 with TRBJ1-1; D uncertain. The CDR3 DNA is TGTGCCAGCAGCTTACTGAACACTGAAGCTTTCTTT. Protein: CASSLLNTEAFF.